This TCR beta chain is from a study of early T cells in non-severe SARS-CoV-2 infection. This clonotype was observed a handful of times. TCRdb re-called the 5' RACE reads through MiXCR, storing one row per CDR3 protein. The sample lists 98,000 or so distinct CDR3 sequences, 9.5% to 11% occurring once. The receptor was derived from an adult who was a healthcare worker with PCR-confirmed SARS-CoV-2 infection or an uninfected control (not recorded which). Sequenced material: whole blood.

The CDR3 reads CSANPSGLGGGEQFF. CDR3 DNA sequence: TGCAGTGCTAACCCGAGCGGGCTTGGGGGTGGTGAGCAGTTCTTC. The chain combines TRBV20-1 with TRBJ2-1, with D maybe TRBD2 (6 bases). Trimming cost V 4 bases and J 9 bases, with 22 bases left between them. Per the germline V gene, CDR1 is DFQATT and CDR2 is SNEGSKA (reference sequence). The CDR3 spans 15 residues.